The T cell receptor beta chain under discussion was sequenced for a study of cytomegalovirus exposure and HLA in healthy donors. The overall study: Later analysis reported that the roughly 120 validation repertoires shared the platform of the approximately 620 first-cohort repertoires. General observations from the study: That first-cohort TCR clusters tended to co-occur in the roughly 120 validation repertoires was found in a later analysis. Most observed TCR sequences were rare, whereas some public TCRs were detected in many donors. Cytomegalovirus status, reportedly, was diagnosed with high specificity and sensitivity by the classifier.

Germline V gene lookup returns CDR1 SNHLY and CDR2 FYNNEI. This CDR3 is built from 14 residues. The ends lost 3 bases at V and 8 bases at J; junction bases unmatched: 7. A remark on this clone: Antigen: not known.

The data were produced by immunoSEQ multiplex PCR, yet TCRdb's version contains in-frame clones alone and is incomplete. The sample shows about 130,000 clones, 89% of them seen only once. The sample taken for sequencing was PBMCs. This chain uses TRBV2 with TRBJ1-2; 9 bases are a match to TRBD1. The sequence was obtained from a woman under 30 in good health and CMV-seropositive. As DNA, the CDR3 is TGTGCCAGCAGTGACCCTAACAGGGGGCAAGGCTACACCTTC. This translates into CASSDPNRGQGYTF.